Given below is one TCR beta chain in context. The data were taken from a study of blood T cell repertoires in COVID-19. Study background: The United States, Italy and Spain provided the acute and convalescent COVID-19 samples.

The V end was cut by 2 bases, the J end by 4 bases, with 3 bases between. Looked up from germline, CDR1 is SGDLS and CDR2 is YYNGEE. The CDR3 is 11 amino acids. Here immunoSEQ multiplex PCR was the method, and the copy in TCRdb shows in-frame clones only, minus some. The sample has around 150,000 clones; about 80% are singletons. The clonotype comes from a woman in her sixties who had recovered from COVID-19. The chain employs TRBV9 and TRBJ1-2; D call uncertain. The sequenced sample was PBMCs or T cells enriched from blood (not recorded which). CDR3 sequence: CASSVSYGYTF. The CDR3 bases are TGTGCCAGCAGCGTCAGCTATGGCTACACCTTC.